This TCR beta chain was retrieved from a study of T cell responses to AZD1222 COVID-19 vaccine. Points from the study as a whole: It was only after the peak T cell response that any repertoires were sampled.

Clones were sequenced by immunoSEQ multiplex PCR, and TCRdb holds only the in-frame ones, with some missing. The sample lists some 99,000 clones, about 87% occurring once. Whether given at about 4 or about 12 weeks, second doses were pooled. Looked up from germline, CDR1 is MNHNS and CDR2 is SASEGT. With 0 bases removed from V and 2 bases from J, the gap between germline ends came to 7 bases. The CDR3 contains 14 residues. This clone has just one count. Its antigen is unidentified. The TCR sequence derives from an adult who received the AZD1222 COVID-19 vaccine. Here the sequenced sample was peripheral blood, taken 28 days after the second AZD1222 dose. The gene calls are TRBV6-1 and TRBJ1-2, with TRBD1 as a possible D gene (5 bases). The CDR3 nucleotides read TGTGCCAGCAGTGAAGCAGGGGTGAACTATGGCTACACCTTC. Translating it yields CASSEAGVNYGYTF.